This TCR beta chain was captured by sequencing in a study of blood T cells in healthy people across ages (dated by TCRdb to the mid-2010s). For the study in its entirety: In model experiments, template switching captured roughly one uniquely barcoded TCR beta cDNA molecule for every two T cells. Age-related changes in TCR beta repertoire diversity were measured in the study by deep sequencing normalized with unique cDNA molecular identifiers. The donors were divided into four age groups: young (average 16 years), middle-aged (about 40), aged (approximately 59) and long-lived (around 80). To avoid experimental bias, donors of different ages were distributed randomly across sequencing lanes. Using the same blood draw, the study looked at two additional independent replicas of 1 million unique cDNA reads for two donors, one aged 18 to 30 and the other aged 80 or older. Findings and caveats that apply to the study as a whole: The CMV infection status of donors was not known, potentially confounding age-related changes in expanded clonotypes. Estimates of total diversity based on one million sequenced T cells were considered lower bounds and underestimates. Compared with the aged group, the long-lived group had more naive CD4+ T cells, fewer expanded clones and increased TCR diversity, a pattern suggesting age selection. Bulk unsorted PBMC profiling prevented conclusive comparison of naive and antigen-experienced compartments. Observed TCR beta diversity correlated strongly with the percentage of naive T cells measured by flow cytometry. As age increased, observed TCR beta diversity per million T cells dropped in a roughly linear way, and a significant reduction was already evident by age 40.

The trim is 0 bases for V and 0 bases for J, with a gap of 12 bases between the germline ends. Based on the germline V gene, the CDR1 and CDR2 sequences are MNHNS and SASEGT. The CDR3, from cysteine to phenylalanine, totals 16 residues. Just the 48-base CDR3 DNA is kept, in frame starting at base 1. About this clonotype itself: Its antigen is still unknown. No clone much larger than this one lies a single base away; base qualities are absent.

Libraries were built with 5' RACE. Sequenced using an Illumina HiSeq 2500. A second PCR of about 7 to 12 cycles was performed with a sample-barcoded 5' primer and a J-beta primer mix. Each TCR beta cDNA molecule received a unique molecular identifier from a template-switch 5' adaptor carrying 12 random nucleotides. Each sample yielded at least 3 million CDR3-containing paired-end reads. All of the RNA was converted into first-strand cDNA using the Mint cDNA synthesis kit, with a TRBC-specific oligonucleotide serving as the primer. After uracil-DNA glycosylase treatment, a first 18-cycle PCR used universal primers M1SS and BC2_uni_R on all cDNA. As for how the authors treated the data: For normalization, 1 million high-quality reads, each with a distinct molecular identifier, were randomly selected from each sample. Instead of being binned into consensus sequences, reads with shared molecular identifiers were discarded. MiTCR, set to a Q25 quality threshold and the strictest error-elimination algorithm, was used for CDR3 identification, clonotype clustering and error correction. A nonparametric unseen species model with Euler transformation was used to estimate a lower bound on total TCR beta diversity. Starting from the raw public reads, TCRdb applied fastp trimming at Q25, assembled clones with MiXCR and retained in-frame beta chains. Every distinct CDR3 protein forms one entry, paired with its most common genes and DNA. The V and J calls come from TCRdb's annotation, not from the publication. In all, the sample holds 800,000 to 900,000 distinct CDR3 sequences, and 62% of those were seen once. The top ten clonotypes cover around a quarter of the sample.

Systemically healthy Caucasian individuals from Russia, some 40 in total and aged roughly 6 to 100 years, were included as donors. Approximately 9.7 milliliters of peripheral blood were drawn from each donor into EDTA-treated Vacutainer tubes. Ficoll-Paque density-gradient centrifugation was used to isolate PBMCs, with at least 6.5 million per sample. Trizol reagent was used to extract total RNA from the PBMCs, yielding at least 6 micrograms per sample. The percentages of naive CD45RAhigh/CD27high T cells were determined by flow cytometry on a PBMC aliquot from every donor. Input material: blood. This TCR derives from a man younger than 45 in good health. This sequence uses TRBV6-1 and TRBJ2-7; the D gene identity is not certain. The nucleotides read TGTGCCAGCAGTGAAGCTCTTCTGTCGATCTCCTACGAGCAGTACTTC. The translation is CASSEALLSISYEQYF.